This record looks at one T cell receptor beta chain sequence and its context. This specimen comes from a study of blood T cells in healthy people across ages. A J-beta primer mix and a sample-barcoded 5' primer were used in a second PCR of roughly 7 to 12 cycles. TCRdb used MiXCR to reprocess the 5' RACE reads, holding one entry per CDR3 protein. The data show around 670,000 distinct CDR3 sequences, with about 30% seen just once and about 15% held by the top ten. This clonotype originated in a woman older than 75 in good health. The sequenced sample consisted of blood.

This CDR3 reads CSAIHEAGGQPQHF. As DNA, the CDR3 is TGCAGTGCTATCCACGAGGCAGGAGGTCAGCCCCAGCATTTT. This sequence joins TRBV20-1 and TRBJ1-5; no definite D call. There are 14 residues in the CDR3. With 4 bases removed from V and 6 bases from J, the gap between germline ends came to 16 bases. CDR1 and CDR2 (germline): DFQATT, SNEGSKA (reference sequence).